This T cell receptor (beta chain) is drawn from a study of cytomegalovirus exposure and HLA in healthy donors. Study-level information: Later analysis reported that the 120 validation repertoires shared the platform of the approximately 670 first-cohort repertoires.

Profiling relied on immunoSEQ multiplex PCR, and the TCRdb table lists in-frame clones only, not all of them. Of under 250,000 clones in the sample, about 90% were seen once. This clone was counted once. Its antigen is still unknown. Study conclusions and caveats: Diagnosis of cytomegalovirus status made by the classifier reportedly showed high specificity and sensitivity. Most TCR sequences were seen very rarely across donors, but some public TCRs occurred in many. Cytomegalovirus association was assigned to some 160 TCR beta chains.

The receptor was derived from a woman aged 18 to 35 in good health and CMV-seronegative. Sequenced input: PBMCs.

In nucleotides, the CDR3 is TGTGCCAGCAGTTCGACCGACCGAGCGGGTGCCCCCTACAATGAGCAGTTCTTC. Amino acid sequence: CASSSTDRAGAPYNEQFF. J is TRBJ2-1 and V is TRBV27; D might be TRBD2 (6 bases). Trimming stripped 4 bases from V and 2 bases from J, with 21 bases between. Looked up from germline, CDR1 is MNHEY and CDR2 is SMNVEV (reference sequence). CDR3 size: 18 residues.